The rows below give T cell receptor beta chains drawn from one sample of a study of CD8+ T cells in alopecia areata. Clones were sequenced by immunoSEQ multiplex PCR, and TCRdb holds only the in-frame ones, with some missing. This sample yields under 200,000 clones, of which under 70% are seen a single time; 0.7% to 1% belongs to the top ten. This specimen consisted of CD4+ T cells sorted from blood, obtained at week 4, from a patient treated with tofacitinib. These receptors were taken from a human donor with alopecia areata. CDR3s leave out the opening cysteine and the closing phenylalanine or tryptophan. The order of the fields is J gene, V gene, CDR3 protein.

>TRBJ1-2|TRBV2
ASNVRNYGYT
>TRBJ2-3|TRBV9
ASSVSPPDTQY
>TRBJ2-7|TRBV13
ASSLGGAAYEQY
>TRBJ2-2|TRBV27
ASNIGQGLGELF
>TRBJ1-4|TRBV4-1
ASSRGMANEKLF
>TRBJ1-1|TRBV5-6
ASSLSGQRNTEAF
>TRBJ1-1|TRBV30
AWRGQALRVNTEAF
>TRBJ1-6|TRBV10-3
AIGPVNSPLH
>TRBJ2-2|TRBV19
ASSYNRGTGELF
>TRBJ2-7|TRBV29-1
SVERVNQEQY
>TRBJ1-1|TRBV5-1
ASSLAGGSAF
>TRBJ2-6|TRBV5-1
ASSLAARESGANVLT
>TRBJ1-4|TRBV27
ASKQAHGEKLF
>TRBJ2-1|TRBV10-3
AISESRGVNEQF
>TRBJ1-6|TRBV6-5
ASSYSGRDSPLH
>TRBJ2-5|TRBV4-2
ASSQGPQETQY
>TRBJ2-5|TRBV15
ATSRVLETQY
>TRBJ2-2|TRBV29-1
SVAASGTGELF
>TRBJ1-5|TRBV2
ASTPRGRQPQH
>TRBJ1-5|TRBV30
AWSVRGQRSNQPQH
>TRBJ2-6|TRBV11-2
ASSWMRGRKPGANVLT
>TRBJ1-5|TRBV2
ASSGESQH